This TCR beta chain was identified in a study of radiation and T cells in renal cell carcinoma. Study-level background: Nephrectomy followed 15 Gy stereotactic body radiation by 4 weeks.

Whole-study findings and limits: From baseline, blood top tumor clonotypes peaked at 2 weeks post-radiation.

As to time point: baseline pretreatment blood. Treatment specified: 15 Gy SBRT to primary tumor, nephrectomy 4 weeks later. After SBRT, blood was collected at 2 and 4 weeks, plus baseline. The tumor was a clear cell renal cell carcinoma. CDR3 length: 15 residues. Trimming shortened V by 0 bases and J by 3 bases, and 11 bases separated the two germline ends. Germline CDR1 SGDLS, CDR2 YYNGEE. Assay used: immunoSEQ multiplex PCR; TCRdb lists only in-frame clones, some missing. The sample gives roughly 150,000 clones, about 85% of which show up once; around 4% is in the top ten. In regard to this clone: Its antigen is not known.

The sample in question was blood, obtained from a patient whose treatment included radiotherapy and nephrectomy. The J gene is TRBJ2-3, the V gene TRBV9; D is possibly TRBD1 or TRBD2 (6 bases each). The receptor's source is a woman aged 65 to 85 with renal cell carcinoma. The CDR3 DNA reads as TGTGCCAGCAGCGTAGCCGGGGGCTGGACAGATACGCAGTATTTT. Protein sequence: CASSVAGGWTDTQYF.